The clone carrying this T cell receptor (beta chain) was picked up many times. Its cognate antigen is unknown. This entry is derived from a study of regulatory T cells in long-lasting Graves disease. Study-wide results and limits: A reduction in accuracy may have resulted from the small sample size. Persistent patients shared more public clonotypes (approximately 2,500) than new patients (about 1,000). Study was limited to peripheral blood, excluding thyroid tissue.

This CDR3 comprises 15 residues. Trimming left V 6 bases short and J 4 bases short, with 13 bases between. Germline V gene lookup returns CDR1 SNHLY and CDR2 FYNNEI. To make TCR beta libraries, researchers used iRepertoire HTBI primers and Arm-PCR of CDR3 regions. One entry per CDR3 protein, called by TCRdb with MiXCR from the multiplex PCR reads. The repertoire holds a few hundred thousand distinct CDR3 sequences, about a quarter seen once, with 26% in the top ten. The time point is: persistent/refractory GD, antithyroid drugs over 5 years with positive TRAb. PBMCs provided the RNA from which the TCR library was made. Recruitment took place at an endocrinology department in Xi'an, China.

The sequence was obtained from a female donor with Graves disease. This chain links TRBV2 with TRBJ2-6; D is undetermined. Sample: peripheral blood mononuclear cells (PBMCs), taken when the disease was refractory, from a patient treated with antithyroid drugs. The CDR3 DNA is TGTGCCAGCAGCCGCATAAAAACGGGGGCCAACGTCCTGACTTTC. This translates into CASSRIKTGANVLTF.